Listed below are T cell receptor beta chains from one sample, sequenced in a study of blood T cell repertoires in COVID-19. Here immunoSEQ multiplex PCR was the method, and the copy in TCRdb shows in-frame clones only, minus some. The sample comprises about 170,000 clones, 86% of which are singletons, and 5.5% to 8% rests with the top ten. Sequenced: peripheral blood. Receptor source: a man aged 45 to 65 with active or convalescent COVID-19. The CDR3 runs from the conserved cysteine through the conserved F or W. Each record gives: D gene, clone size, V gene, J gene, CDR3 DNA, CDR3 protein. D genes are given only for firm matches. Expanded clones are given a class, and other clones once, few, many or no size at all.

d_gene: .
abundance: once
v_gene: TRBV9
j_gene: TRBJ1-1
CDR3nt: TGTGCCAGCAGCGCGGGACTCCCGAACACTGAAGCTTTCTTT
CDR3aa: CASSAGLPNTEAFF

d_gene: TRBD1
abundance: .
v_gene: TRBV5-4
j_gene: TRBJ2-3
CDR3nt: TGTGCCAGCAGCTACACGGGACAGGGCCCTTTCGCAGATACGCAGTATTTT
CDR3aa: CASSYTGQGPFADTQYF

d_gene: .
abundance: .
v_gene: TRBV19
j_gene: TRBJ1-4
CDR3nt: TGTGCCAGTAGTATGACGGGGATCGAACTGTTTTTT
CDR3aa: CASSMTGIELFF

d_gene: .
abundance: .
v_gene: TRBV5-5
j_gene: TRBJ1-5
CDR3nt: TGTGCCAGCAGCTGGGGCTTCAATCAGCCCCAGCATTTT
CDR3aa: CASSWGFNQPQHF

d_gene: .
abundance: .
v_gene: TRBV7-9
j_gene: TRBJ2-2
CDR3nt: TGTGCCAGCAGCTTTTCGGGAACCCTTTCAACCGGGGAGCTGTTTTTT
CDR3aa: CASSFSGTLSTGELFF

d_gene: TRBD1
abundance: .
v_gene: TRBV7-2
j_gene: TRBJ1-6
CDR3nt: TGTGCCAGCACACTGACAGGGTCAGACTCACCCCTCCACTTT
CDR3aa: CASTLTGSDSPLHF

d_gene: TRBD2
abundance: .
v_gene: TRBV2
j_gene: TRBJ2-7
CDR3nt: TGTGCCAGCAGTCAAAGACTAGCGGGCGCCTACGAGCAGTACTTC
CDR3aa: CASSQRLAGAYEQYF

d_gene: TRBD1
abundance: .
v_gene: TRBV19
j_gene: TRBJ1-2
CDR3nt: TGTGCCAGTAGTATAACGGGACAGAACTATGGCTACACCTTC
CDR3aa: CASSITGQNYGYTF

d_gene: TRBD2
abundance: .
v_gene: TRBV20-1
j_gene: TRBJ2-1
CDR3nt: TGCAGTGCAAAGGGACTAGCTGGGCAGTTCTTC
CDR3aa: CSAKGLAGQFF

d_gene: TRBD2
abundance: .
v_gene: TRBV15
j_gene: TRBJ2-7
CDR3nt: TGTGCCACCAGCAGGGGGGGGACCTACGAGCAGTACTTC
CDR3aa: CATSRGGTYEQYF

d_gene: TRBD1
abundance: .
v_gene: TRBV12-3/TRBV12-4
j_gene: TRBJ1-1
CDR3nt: TGTGCCAGCAGTCCGGGACAGGCCACTGAAGCTTTCTTT
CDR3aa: CASSPGQATEAFF

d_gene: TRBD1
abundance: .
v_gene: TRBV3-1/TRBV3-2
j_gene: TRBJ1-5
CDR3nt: TGTGCCAGCAGTCGAGGGACAGCTGAAAATCAGCCCCAGCATTTT
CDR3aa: CASSRGTAENQPQHF

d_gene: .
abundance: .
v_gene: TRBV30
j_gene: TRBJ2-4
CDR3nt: TGTGCCTGGATGGCCAGGGATGAGGTCAAAAACATTCAGTACTTC
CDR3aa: CAWMARDEVKNIQYF

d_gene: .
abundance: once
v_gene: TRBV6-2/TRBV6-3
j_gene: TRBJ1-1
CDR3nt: TGTGCCAGCAGTTATAGGCCTATGACGGGGGAAATGAACACTGAAGCTTTCTTT
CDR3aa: CASSYRPMTGEMNTEAFF

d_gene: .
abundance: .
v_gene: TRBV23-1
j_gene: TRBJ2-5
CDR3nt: TGCGCCAGCAGTCAATCTTTCAAGGGGCAGCGGGTTGACCAAGAGACCCAGTACTTC
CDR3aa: CASSQSFKGQRVDQETQYF

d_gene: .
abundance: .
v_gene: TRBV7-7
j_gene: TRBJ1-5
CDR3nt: TGTGCTAGCAGCCTCCACACCGCCGAGGATCAGCCCCAGCATTTT
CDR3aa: CASSLHTAEDQPQHF

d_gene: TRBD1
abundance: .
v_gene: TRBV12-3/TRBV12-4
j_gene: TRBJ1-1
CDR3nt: TGTGCCAGCACCCAAGAGGGGGCGAGGTTAGCTTTCTTT
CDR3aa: CASTQEGARLAFF

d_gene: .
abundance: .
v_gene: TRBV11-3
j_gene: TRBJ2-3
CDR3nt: TGTGCCAGCAGCTCCACCCGTCGGGATACGCAGTATTTT
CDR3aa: CASSSTRRDTQYF

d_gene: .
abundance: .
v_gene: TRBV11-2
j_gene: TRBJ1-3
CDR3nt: TGTGCCAGCAGCTTACAGGGGATCCCTGGAAACACCATATATTTT
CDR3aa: CASSLQGIPGNTIYF

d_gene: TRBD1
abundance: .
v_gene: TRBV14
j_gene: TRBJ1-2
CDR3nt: TGTGCCAGCAGCCAAGCCGGGACAGGGCCCTATGGCTACACCTTC
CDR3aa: CASSQAGTGPYGYTF

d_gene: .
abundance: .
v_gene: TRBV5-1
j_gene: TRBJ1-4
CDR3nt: TGCGCCAGCAGCATTTTTCAGGGGCCAAATGAAAAACTGTTTTTT
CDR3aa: CASSIFQGPNEKLFF

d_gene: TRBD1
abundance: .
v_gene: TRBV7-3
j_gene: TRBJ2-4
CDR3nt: TGTGCCAGCAGCTTACCCTGTGACAGGGGGATTTTTCAGTACTTC
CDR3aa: CASSLPCDRGIFQYF

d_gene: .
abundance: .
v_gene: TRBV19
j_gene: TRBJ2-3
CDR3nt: TGTGCCAGTACCCTATATCATAGCACAGATACGCAGTATTTT
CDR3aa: CASTLYHSTDTQYF

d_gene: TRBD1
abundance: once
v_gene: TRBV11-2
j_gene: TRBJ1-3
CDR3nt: TGTGCCAGCAGCTTAAACAGGGGTCTCGTCGGAAACACCATATATTTT
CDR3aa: CASSLNRGLVGNTIYF

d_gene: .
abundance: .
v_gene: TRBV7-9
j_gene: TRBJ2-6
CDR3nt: TGTGCCAGCAGCTTTCGGAGCTCTGGGGCCAACGTCCTGACTTTC
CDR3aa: CASSFRSSGANVLTF

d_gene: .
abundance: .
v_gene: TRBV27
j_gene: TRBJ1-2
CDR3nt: TGTGCCAGCAGTTTCCTAGGGCGACAGGCCATTAACTATGGCTACACCTTC
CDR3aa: CASSFLGRQAINYGYTF

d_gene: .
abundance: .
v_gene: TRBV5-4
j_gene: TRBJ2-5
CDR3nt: TGTGCCAGCAGCTTGGACAGGGTGGTCGTGGAGACCCAGTACTTC
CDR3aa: CASSLDRVVVETQYF

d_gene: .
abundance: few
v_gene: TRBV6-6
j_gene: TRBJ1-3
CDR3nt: TGTGCCAGCAGTTATGACTACGGGGGCTCTGGAAACACCATATATTTT
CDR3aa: CASSYDYGGSGNTIYF

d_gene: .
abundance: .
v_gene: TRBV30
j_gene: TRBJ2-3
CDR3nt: TGTGCCTGGAAAGGGGGACAAGGGGGAGATACGCAGTATTTT
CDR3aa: CAWKGGQGGDTQYF

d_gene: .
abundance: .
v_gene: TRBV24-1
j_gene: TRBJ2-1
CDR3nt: TGTGCCACCAGCGGGGTGGATAGGGATGAGCAGTTCTTC
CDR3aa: CATSGVDRDEQFF

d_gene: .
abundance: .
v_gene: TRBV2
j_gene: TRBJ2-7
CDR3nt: TGTTCCAGCAGTGGTTTAGATTACGAGCAGTACTTC
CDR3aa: CSSSGLDYEQYF

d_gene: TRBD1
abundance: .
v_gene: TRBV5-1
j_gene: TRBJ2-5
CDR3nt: TGCGCCAGCAGCGCCGGACAGGGGATAACCCAAGAGACCCAGTACTTC
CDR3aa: CASSAGQGITQETQYF

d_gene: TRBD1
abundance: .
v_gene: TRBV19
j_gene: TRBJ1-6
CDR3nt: TGTGCCAGTAACCAGGGGGCTGGGAATTCACCCCTCCACTTT
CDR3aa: CASNQGAGNSPLHF

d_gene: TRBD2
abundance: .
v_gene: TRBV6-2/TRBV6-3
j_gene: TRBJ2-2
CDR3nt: TGTGCCAGCAGCTTGCTAGCGGAGGGGAACACCGGGGAGCTGTTTTTT
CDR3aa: CASSLLAEGNTGELFF

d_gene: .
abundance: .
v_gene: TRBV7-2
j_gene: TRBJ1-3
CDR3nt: TGTGCCAGCAGCTTAGAGGGGATCTGGCAGTCTGGAAACACCATATATTTT
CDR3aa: CASSLEGIWQSGNTIYF

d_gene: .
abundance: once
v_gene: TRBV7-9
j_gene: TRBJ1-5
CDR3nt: TGTGCCAGCAGCTTAGCGCTGGGGGAGGCGGGTCAGCCCCAGCATTTT
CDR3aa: CASSLALGEAGQPQHF

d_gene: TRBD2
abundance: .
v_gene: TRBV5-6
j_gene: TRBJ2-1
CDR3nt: TGTGCCAGCAGCTTGACGGCCCTAGCGGGAGTAAGGGGTGAGCAGTTCTTC
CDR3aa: CASSLTALAGVRGEQFF

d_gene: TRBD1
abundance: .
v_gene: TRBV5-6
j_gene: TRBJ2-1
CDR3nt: TGTGCCAGCAGCTTGGGGGGGCCGACAGGGCTTGGTGAGCAGTTCTTC
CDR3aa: CASSLGGPTGLGEQFF

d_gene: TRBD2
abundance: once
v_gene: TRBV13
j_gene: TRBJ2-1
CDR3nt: TGTGCCAGCCGAACCATTAGCGGGAACGAGCAGTTCTTC
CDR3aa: CASRTISGNEQFF

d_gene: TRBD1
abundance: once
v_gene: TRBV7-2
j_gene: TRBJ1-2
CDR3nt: TGTGCCAGCAGGACCTCGGAGGGGGCAGGCGGCTACACCTTC
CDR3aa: CASRTSEGAGGYTF

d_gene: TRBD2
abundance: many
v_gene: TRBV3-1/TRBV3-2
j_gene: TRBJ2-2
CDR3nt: TGTGCCAGCAGCCAACTAGCGGGAGGTCCCGGGGAGCTGTTTTTT
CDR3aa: CASSQLAGGPGELFF

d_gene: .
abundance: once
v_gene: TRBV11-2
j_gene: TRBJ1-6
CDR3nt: TGTGCCAGCAGCCGTGGGGGGGCCGGGACGGATTCACCCCTCCACTTT
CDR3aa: CASSRGGAGTDSPLHF

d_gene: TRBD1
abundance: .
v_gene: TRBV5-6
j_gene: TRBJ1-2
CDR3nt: TGTGCCAGCACCTCGGACAGGGGGCGAAGTAGCTACACCTTC
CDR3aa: CASTSDRGRSSYTF

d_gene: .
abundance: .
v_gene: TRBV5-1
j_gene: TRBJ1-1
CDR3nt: TGCGCCAGCAGCTTGGCCCAGGGGAAGGTTGAAGCTTTCTTT
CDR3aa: CASSLAQGKVEAFF

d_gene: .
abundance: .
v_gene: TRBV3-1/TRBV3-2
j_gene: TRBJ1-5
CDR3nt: TGTGCCAGCAGCCAAGGCAGGGTTCAGCCCCAGCATTTT
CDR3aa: CASSQGRVQPQHF

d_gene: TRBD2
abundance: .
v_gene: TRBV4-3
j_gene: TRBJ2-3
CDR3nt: TGCGCCAGCAGCCAAGAACCGGGACTAGCGAGTTCTAGCACAGATACGCAGTATTTT
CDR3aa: CASSQEPGLASSSTDTQYF

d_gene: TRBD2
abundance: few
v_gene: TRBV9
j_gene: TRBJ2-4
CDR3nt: TGTGCCAGCAGCGTAGAGTCTAGCGGGGCCATTCAGTACTTC
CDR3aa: CASSVESSGAIQYF

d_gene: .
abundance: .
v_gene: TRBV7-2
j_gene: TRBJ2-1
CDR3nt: TGTGCCAGCAGCTTAGCGGGTAGCGGAGACCCCCATGAGCAGTTCTTC
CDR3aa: CASSLAGSGDPHEQFF

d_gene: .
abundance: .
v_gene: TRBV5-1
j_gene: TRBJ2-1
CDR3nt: TGCGCCAGCAGCCCCGGTACTTACAATGAGCAGTTCTTC
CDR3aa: CASSPGTYNEQFF

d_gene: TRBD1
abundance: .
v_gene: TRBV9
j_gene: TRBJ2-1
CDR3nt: TGTGCCAGCAGCGGGGGGACAGGGCCATACAATGAGCAGTTCTTC
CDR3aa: CASSGGTGPYNEQFF

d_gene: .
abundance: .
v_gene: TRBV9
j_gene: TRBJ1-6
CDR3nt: TGTGCCAGCAGCGTAGCGGGGGGAAATTCACCCCTCCACTTT
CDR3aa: CASSVAGGNSPLHF

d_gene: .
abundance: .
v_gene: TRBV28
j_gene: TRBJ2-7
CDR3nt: TGTGCCAGCAGTACACCGGGACAAGCCTACGAGCAGTACTTC
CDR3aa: CASSTPGQAYEQYF

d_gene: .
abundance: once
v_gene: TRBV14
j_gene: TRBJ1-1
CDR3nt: TGTGCCAGCAGCCAAGGAGGTCCTGAAGCTTTCTTT
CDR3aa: CASSQGGPEAFF

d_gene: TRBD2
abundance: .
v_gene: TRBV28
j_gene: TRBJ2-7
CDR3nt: TGTGCCAGCAGTTACCCCATGGCGGGGGGACCCAGCGAGCAGTACTTC
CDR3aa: CASSYPMAGGPSEQYF

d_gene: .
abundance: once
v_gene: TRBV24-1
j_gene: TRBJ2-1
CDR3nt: TGTGCCACCAGTGATTCAGTCGCGGGGCGGTACTACAATGAGCAGTTCTTC
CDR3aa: CATSDSVAGRYYNEQFF

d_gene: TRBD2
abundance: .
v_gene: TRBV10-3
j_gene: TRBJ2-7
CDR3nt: TGTGCCATCAGCGGAGGGTCTAGCGGGGGAAGGAACGAGCAGTACTTC
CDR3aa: CAISGGSSGGRNEQYF

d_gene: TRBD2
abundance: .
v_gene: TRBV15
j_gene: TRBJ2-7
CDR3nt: TGTGCCACCAGGCCCTCGCGGGGGACCTACGAGCAGTACTTC
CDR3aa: CATRPSRGTYEQYF

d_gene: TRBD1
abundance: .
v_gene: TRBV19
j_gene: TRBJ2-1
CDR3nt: TGTGCCAGTAGTATAAGGACAGGGGGCCTATACAATGAGCAGTTCTTC
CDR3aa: CASSIRTGGLYNEQFF

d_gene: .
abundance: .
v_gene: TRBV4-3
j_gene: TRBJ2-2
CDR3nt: TGCGCCAGCAGCCAACTGATCGGTGCGAACACCGGGGAGCTGTTTTTT
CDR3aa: CASSQLIGANTGELFF